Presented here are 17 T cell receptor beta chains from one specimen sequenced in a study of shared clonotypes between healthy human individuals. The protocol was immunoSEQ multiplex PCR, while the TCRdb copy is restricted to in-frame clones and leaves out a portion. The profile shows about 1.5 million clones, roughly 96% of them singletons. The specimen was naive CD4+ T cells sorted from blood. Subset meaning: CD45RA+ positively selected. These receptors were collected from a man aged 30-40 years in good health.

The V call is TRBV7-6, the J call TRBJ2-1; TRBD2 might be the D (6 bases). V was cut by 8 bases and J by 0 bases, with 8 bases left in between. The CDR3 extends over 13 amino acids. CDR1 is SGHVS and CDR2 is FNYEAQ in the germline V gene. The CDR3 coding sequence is TGTGCCAGCGGCGGGAACTCCTACAATGAGCAGTTCTTC. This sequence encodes CASGGNSYNEQFF.

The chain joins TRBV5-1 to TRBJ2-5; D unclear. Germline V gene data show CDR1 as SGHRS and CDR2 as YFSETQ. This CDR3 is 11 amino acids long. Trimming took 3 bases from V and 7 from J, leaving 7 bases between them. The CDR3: CASSSTSTQYF. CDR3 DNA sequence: TGCGCCAGCAGCTCCACTTCGACCCAGTACTTC. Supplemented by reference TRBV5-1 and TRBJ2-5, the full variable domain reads KAGVTQTPRYLIKTRGQQVTLSCSPISGHRSVSWYQQTPGQGLQFLFEYFSETQRNKGNFPGRFSGRQFSNSRSEMNVSTLELGDSALYLCASSSTSTQYFGPGTRLLVL.

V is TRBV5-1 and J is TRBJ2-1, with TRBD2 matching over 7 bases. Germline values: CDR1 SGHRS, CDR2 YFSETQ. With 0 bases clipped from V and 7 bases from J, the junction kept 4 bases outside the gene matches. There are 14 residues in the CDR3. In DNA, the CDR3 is TGCGCCAGCAGCTTGGGTAGGACTAGAAATGAGCAGTTCTTC. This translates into CASSLGRTRNEQFF.

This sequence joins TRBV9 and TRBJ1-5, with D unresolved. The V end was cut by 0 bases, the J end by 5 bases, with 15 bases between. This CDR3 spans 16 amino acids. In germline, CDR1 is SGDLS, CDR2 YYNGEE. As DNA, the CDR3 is TGTGCCAGCAGCGTAGTCAGGCCAGGAGCCTATCAGCCCCAGCATTTT. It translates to CASSVVRPGAYQPQHF. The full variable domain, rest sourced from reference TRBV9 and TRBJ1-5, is DSGVTQTPKHLITATGQRVTLRCSPRSGDLSVYWYQQSLDQGLQFLIQYYNGEERAKGNILERFSAQQFPDLHSELNLSSLELGDSALYFCASSVVRPGAYQPQHFGDGTRLSIL.

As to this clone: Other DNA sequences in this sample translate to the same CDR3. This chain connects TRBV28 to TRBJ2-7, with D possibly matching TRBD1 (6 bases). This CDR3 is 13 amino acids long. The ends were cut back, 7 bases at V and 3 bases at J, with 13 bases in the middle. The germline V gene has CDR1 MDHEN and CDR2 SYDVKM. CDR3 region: CASTRGRGYEQYF. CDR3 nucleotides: TGTGCCAGCACCCGGGGCAGGGGCTACGAGCAGTACTTC.

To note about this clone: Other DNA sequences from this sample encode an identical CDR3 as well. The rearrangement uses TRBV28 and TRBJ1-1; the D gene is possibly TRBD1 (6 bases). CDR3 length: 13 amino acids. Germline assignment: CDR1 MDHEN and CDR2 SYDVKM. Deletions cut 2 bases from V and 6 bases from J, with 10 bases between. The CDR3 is CASSLVGGPEAFF. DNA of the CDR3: TGTGCCAGCAGTTTAGTGGGGGGCCCTGAAGCTTTCTTT.

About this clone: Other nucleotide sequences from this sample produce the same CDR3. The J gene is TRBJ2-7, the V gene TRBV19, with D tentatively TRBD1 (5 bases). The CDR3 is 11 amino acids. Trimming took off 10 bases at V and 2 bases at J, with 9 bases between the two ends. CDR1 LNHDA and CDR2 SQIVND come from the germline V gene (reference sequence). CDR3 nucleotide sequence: TGTGCCACCTCCAGGGCCTACGAGCAGTACTTC. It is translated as CATSRAYEQYF.

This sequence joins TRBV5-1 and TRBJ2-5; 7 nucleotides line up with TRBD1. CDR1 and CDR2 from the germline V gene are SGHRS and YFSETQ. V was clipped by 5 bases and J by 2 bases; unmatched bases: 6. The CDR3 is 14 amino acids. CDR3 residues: CASSERQGQETQYF. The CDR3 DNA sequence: TGCGCCAGCAGTGAGCGACAGGGACAAGAGACCCAGTACTTC.

The CDR3 DNA follows: TGTGCCAGCACACAGTGGGGGGGCGGGGATGAAAAACTGTTTTTT. As protein: CASTQWGGGDEKLFF. The genes are TRBV6-5 and TRBJ1-4, with D perhaps matching TRBD1 (6 bases). CDR3 length: 15 amino acids. V was trimmed by 7 bases and J by 6 bases, leaving 18 bases between them. The germline gives CDR1 MNHEY, CDR2 SVGAGI.

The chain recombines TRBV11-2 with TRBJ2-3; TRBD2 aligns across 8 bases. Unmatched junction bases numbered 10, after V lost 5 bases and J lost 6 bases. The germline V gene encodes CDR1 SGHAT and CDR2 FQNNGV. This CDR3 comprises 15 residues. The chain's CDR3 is CASSPSGSLVDTQYF. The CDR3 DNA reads TGTGCCAGCAGCCCCAGCGGGAGTCTTGTTGATACGCAGTATTTT.

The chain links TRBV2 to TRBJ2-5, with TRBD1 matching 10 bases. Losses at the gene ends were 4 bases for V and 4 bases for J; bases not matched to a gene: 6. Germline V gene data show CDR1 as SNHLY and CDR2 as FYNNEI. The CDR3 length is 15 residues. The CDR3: CASSVDRGRRETQYF. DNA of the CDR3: TGTGCCAGCAGTGTGGACAGGGGGAGACGAGAGACCCAGTACTTC.

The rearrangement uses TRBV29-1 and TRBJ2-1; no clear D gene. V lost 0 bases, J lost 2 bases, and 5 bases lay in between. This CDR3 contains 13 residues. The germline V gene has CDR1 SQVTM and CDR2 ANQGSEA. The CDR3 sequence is CSVEEMTYNEQFF. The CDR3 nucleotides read TGCAGCGTTGAAGAGATGACCTACAATGAGCAGTTCTTC.

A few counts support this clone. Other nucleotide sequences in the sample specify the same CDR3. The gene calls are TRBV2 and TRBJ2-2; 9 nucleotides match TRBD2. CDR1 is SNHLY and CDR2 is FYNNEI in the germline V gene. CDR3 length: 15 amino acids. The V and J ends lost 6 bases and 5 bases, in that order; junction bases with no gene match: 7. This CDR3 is CASRIGSGRTGELFF. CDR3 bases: TGTGCCAGCAGGATTGGTAGCGGGAGAACCGGGGAGCTGTTTTTT. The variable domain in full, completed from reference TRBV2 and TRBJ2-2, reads EPEVTQTPSHQVTQMGQEVILRCVPISNHLYFYWYRQILGQKVEFLVSFYNNEISEKSEIFDDQFSVERPDGSNFTLKIRSTKLEDSAMYFCASRIGSGRTGELFFGEGSRLTVL.

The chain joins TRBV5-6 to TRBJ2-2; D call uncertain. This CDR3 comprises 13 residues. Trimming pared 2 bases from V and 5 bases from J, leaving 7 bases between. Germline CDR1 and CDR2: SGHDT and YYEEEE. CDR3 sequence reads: CASSFRVTGELFF. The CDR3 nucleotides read TGTGCCAGCAGCTTTCGGGTGACCGGGGAGCTGTTTTTT.

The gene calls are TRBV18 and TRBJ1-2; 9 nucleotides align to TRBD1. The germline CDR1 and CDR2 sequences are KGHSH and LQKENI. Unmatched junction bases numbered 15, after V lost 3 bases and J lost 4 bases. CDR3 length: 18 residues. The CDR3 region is CASSPLQGASGLLYGYTF. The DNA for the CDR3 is TGTGCCAGCTCACCGCTACAGGGGGCGAGTGGGTTGCTCTATGGCTACACCTTC.

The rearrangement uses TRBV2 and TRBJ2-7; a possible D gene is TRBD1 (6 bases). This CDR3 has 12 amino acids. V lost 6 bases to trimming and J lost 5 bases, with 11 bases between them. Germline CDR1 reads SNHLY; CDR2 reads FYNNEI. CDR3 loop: CASRPDRNEQYF. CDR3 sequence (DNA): TGTGCCAGCAGGCCCGACAGGAACGAGCAGTACTTC.

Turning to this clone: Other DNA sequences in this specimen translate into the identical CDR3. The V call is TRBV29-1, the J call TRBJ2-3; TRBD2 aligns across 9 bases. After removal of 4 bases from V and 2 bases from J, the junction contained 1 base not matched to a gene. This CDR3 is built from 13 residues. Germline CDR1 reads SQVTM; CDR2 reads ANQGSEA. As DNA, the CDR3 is TGCAGCGTTGGCGGGAGGGCCACAGATACGCAGTATTTT. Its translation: CSVGGRATDTQYF.